This T cell receptor (beta chain) was captured by sequencing in a study of T-cell memory formation after mild COVID-19. Study conclusions and caveats: Mainly in CM and EM were contracting CD4+ clones; CD8+ were in EMRA. The pre-infection memory compartment contained some responding clones, suggesting cross-reactive memory joined.

This clonotype came up a few times. Its antigen remains unidentified. Researchers used 5'RACE with constant-segment primers to make TCR alpha and TCR beta cDNA libraries that carry sample barcodes and UMIs. TCRdb re-analysed the 5' RACE reads in MiXCR, keeping a single row per CDR3 protein. The sample includes nearly 250,000 distinct CDR3 sequences, 15% of them seen just once. The CDR3 spans 15 residues. Losses at the gene ends were 6 bases for V and 6 bases for J; bases not matched to a gene: 13. CDR1 and CDR2 from the germline V gene are MNHEY and SVGAGI. The J gene is TRBJ2-7, the V gene TRBV6-5; 8 nucleotides line up with TRBD1. The TCR originated in an adult woman who had mild COVID-19 (a few samples of this study predate the infection). Cell type and time point are not known. Source material: PBMCs or a T cell subset sorted from them (not recorded which). The CDR3 loop reads CASSLTGTGLSEQYF. The DNA for the CDR3 is TGTGCCAGCAGCCTTACCGGGACAGGCCTGTCCGAGCAGTACTTC.